These T cell receptor beta chains were read from a single sample in a study of shared clonotypes between healthy human individuals. TCRdb's copy holds only in-frame clones and misses some; the assay was immunoSEQ multiplex PCR. The profile covers about a million clones, with around 80% appearing a single time and roughly 1.5% taken by the ten largest. The material sequenced was memory CD4+ T cells sorted from blood. All receptors come from a man aged 18 to 30 in good health. Each CDR3 is given with its conserved first and last residue. A D gene is named only where the DNA matches it firmly. The size of a clone is reported for some rows only, either as once, few or many, or as a class for expanded clones.

D gene: -
V gene: TRBV9
CDR3 length: 16
clone size: -
J gene: TRBJ1-6
CDR3 protein: CASSVGHRLGNSPLHF
CDR3 DNA: TGTGCCAGCAGCGTAGGACACCGCCTGGGAAATTCACCCCTCCACTTT

D gene: -
V gene: TRBV7-2
CDR3 length: 12
clone size: -
J gene: TRBJ1-5
CDR3 protein: CASSSRGQPQHF
CDR3 DNA: TGTGCCAGCAGTTCCAGGGGTCAGCCCCAGCATTTT

D gene: TRBD2
V gene: TRBV7-6
CDR3 length: 17
clone size: -
J gene: TRBJ2-1
CDR3 protein: CASSLEGGSLSYNEQFF
CDR3 DNA: TGTGCCAGCAGCTTAGAGGGCGGGAGCCTCTCCTACAATGAGCAGTTCTTC

D gene: TRBD2
V gene: TRBV7-2
CDR3 length: 17
clone size: once
J gene: TRBJ2-3
CDR3 protein: CASSPDSSGSPADTQYF
CDR3 DNA: TGTGCCAGCAGCCCCGACTCTAGCGGGAGCCCCGCAGATACGCAGTATTTT

D gene: -
V gene: TRBV4-3
CDR3 length: 13
clone size: -
J gene: TRBJ2-4
CDR3 protein: CASSQGVQGIQYF
CDR3 DNA: TGCGCCAGCAGCCAAGGGGTCCAGGGGATTCAGTACTTC

D gene: -
V gene: TRBV14
CDR3 length: 14
clone size: once
J gene: TRBJ1-2
CDR3 protein: CASSQVEPNYGYTF
CDR3 DNA: TGTGCCAGCAGCCAAGTGGAGCCTAACTATGGCTACACCTTC

D gene: TRBD1
V gene: TRBV10-3
CDR3 length: 13
clone size: few
J gene: TRBJ2-5
CDR3 protein: CAIKGTDQETQYF
CDR3 DNA: TGTGCCATTAAAGGGACAGACCAAGAGACCCAGTACTTC

D gene: TRBD1
V gene: TRBV9
CDR3 length: 14
clone size: -
J gene: TRBJ1-2
CDR3 protein: CASSEAGTGGGYTF
CDR3 DNA: TGTGCCAGCAGCGAGGCCGGGACAGGGGGAGGCTACACCTTC

D gene: -
V gene: TRBV27
CDR3 length: 11
clone size: -
J gene: TRBJ1-1
CDR3 protein: CASSYLSEAFF
CDR3 DNA: TGTGCCAGCAGTTATCTTAGTGAAGCTTTCTTT

D gene: TRBD1
V gene: TRBV5-6
CDR3 length: 14
clone size: -
J gene: TRBJ2-2
CDR3 protein: CASADRGWGGELFF
CDR3 DNA: TGTGCCAGCGCCGACAGGGGTTGGGGCGGGGAGCTGTTTTTT

D gene: TRBD1
V gene: TRBV5-4
CDR3 length: 15
clone size: -
J gene: TRBJ2-2
CDR3 protein: CASSLDRANTGELFF
CDR3 DNA: TGTGCCAGCAGCCTCGACAGGGCGAACACCGGGGAGCTGTTTTTT

D gene: TRBD2
V gene: TRBV4-3
CDR3 length: 14
clone size: -
J gene: TRBJ2-5
CDR3 protein: CASSQDRTSGIQYF
CDR3 DNA: TGCGCCAGCAGCCAAGATAGGACTAGCGGGATCCAGTACTTC

D gene: TRBD1
V gene: TRBV25-1
CDR3 length: 14
clone size: -
J gene: TRBJ2-1
CDR3 protein: CASSLRDRGNEQFF
CDR3 DNA: TGTGCCAGCAGCCTACGGGACAGGGGAAATGAGCAGTTCTTC

D gene: -
V gene: TRBV6-5
CDR3 length: 11
clone size: few
J gene: TRBJ1-2
CDR3 protein: CASTRGHGYTF
CDR3 DNA: TGTGCCAGCACAAGGGGACACGGCTACACCTTC

D gene: -
V gene: TRBV10-2
CDR3 length: 14
clone size: few
J gene: TRBJ2-2
CDR3 protein: CASSLTGVTGELFF
CDR3 DNA: TGCGCCAGCAGTTTAACAGGTGTCACCGGGGAGCTGTTTTTT

D gene: TRBD2
V gene: TRBV7-2
CDR3 length: 12
clone size: once
J gene: TRBJ2-1
CDR3 protein: CASSRTSERQFF
CDR3 DNA: TGTGCCAGCAGCCGAACTAGCGAGAGGCAGTTCTTC

D gene: -
V gene: TRBV10-3
CDR3 length: 14
clone size: few
J gene: TRBJ2-3
CDR3 protein: CAISEGGGTDTQYF
CDR3 DNA: TGTGCCATCAGTGAAGGAGGCGGGACTGATACGCAGTATTTT

D gene: -
V gene: TRBV5-1
CDR3 length: 12
clone size: once
J gene: TRBJ2-5
CDR3 protein: CASSPQGETQYF
CDR3 DNA: TGCGCCAGCAGCCCCCAGGGAGAGACCCAGTACTTC

D gene: TRBD2
V gene: TRBV5-1
CDR3 length: 16
clone size: few
J gene: TRBJ2-5
CDR3 protein: CASSLNGLAGQETQYF
CDR3 DNA: TGCGCCAGCAGCTTGAATGGCCTAGCGGGCCAAGAGACCCAGTACTTC

D gene: TRBD1
V gene: TRBV6-6
CDR3 length: 14
clone size: -
J gene: TRBJ1-1
CDR3 protein: CASSSRTGNTEAFF
CDR3 DNA: TGTGCCAGCAGTTCACGGACAGGGAACACTGAAGCTTTCTTT

D gene: -
V gene: TRBV27
CDR3 length: 15
clone size: -
J gene: TRBJ2-2
CDR3 protein: CASSLDYTNTGELFF
CDR3 DNA: TGTGCCAGCAGTTTAGACTATACGAACACCGGGGAGCTGTTTTTT

D gene: -
V gene: TRBV7-2
CDR3 length: 14
clone size: few
J gene: TRBJ2-7
CDR3 protein: CASSLSTAVYEQYF
CDR3 DNA: TGTGCCAGCAGCTTAAGTACAGCGGTTTACGAGCAGTACTTC

D gene: -
V gene: TRBV6-6
CDR3 length: 13
clone size: -
J gene: TRBJ1-2
CDR3 protein: CAISDLMTGGYTF
CDR3 DNA: TGTGCCATCAGTGACCTAATGACAGGAGGCTACACCTTC

D gene: -
V gene: TRBV28
CDR3 length: 12
clone size: -
J gene: TRBJ1-5
CDR3 protein: CASKQKDQPQHF
CDR3 DNA: TGTGCCAGCAAACAAAAGGATCAGCCCCAGCATTTT

D gene: TRBD2
V gene: TRBV30
CDR3 length: 12
clone size: -
J gene: TRBJ2-1
CDR3 protein: CAWERERNEQFF
CDR3 DNA: TGTGCCTGGGAGCGGGAGAGGAATGAGCAGTTCTTC

D gene: -
V gene: TRBV5-1
CDR3 length: 11
clone size: -
J gene: TRBJ2-1
CDR3 protein: CASSDNREQFF
CDR3 DNA: TGCGCCAGCAGCGACAACAGGGAGCAGTTCTTC

D gene: -
V gene: TRBV10-1
CDR3 length: 14
clone size: -
J gene: TRBJ1-3
CDR3 protein: CASSPSGSGNTIYF
CDR3 DNA: TGCGCCAGCAGTCCCTCAGGGTCTGGAAACACCATATATTTT

D gene: TRBD1
V gene: TRBV19
CDR3 length: 15
clone size: once
J gene: TRBJ2-1
CDR3 protein: CASNLRGGTYNEQFF
CDR3 DNA: TGTGCCAGCAACCTTCGAGGGGGCACCTACAATGAGCAGTTCTTC

D gene: TRBD1
V gene: TRBV28
CDR3 length: 15
clone size: -
J gene: TRBJ2-7
CDR3 protein: CASRPGADRGREQYF
CDR3 DNA: TGTGCCAGCAGACCTGGCGCGGACAGGGGTCGTGAGCAGTACTTC

D gene: TRBD1
V gene: TRBV5-4
CDR3 length: 14
clone size: once
J gene: TRBJ2-5
CDR3 protein: CASRGDRGQETQYF
CDR3 DNA: TGTGCCAGCAGGGGGGACAGGGGCCAAGAGACCCAGTACTTC

D gene: -
V gene: TRBV7-8
CDR3 length: 12
clone size: few
J gene: TRBJ2-7
CDR3 protein: CASSLVLGEQYF
CDR3 DNA: TGTGCCAGCAGCTTAGTTTTAGGGGAGCAGTACTTC

D gene: TRBD2
V gene: TRBV11-2
CDR3 length: 15
clone size: -
J gene: TRBJ2-2
CDR3 protein: CASSRLAGTPGELFF
CDR3 DNA: TGTGCCAGCAGTCGACTAGCGGGGACCCCCGGGGAGCTGTTTTTT

D gene: -
V gene: TRBV6-5
CDR3 length: 14
clone size: -
J gene: TRBJ1-1
CDR3 protein: CASNPAGARTEAFF
CDR3 DNA: TGTGCCAGCAACCCCGCGGGGGCAAGGACTGAAGCTTTCTTT

D gene: -
V gene: TRBV9
CDR3 length: 13
clone size: once
J gene: TRBJ1-6
CDR3 protein: CASSVVANSPLHF
CDR3 DNA: TGTGCCAGCAGCGTAGTAGCGAATTCACCCCTCCACTTT

D gene: TRBD1
V gene: TRBV6-6
CDR3 length: 14
clone size: -
J gene: TRBJ1-1
CDR3 protein: CASSLQGKTAEAFF
CDR3 DNA: TGTGCCAGCAGTCTACAGGGGAAAACTGCTGAAGCTTTCTTT

D gene: TRBD1
V gene: TRBV18
CDR3 length: 15
clone size: -
J gene: TRBJ2-7
CDR3 protein: CASSGPGQGAYGQYF
CDR3 DNA: TGTGCCAGCTCAGGACCGGGACAGGGGGCTTACGGGCAGTACTTC

D gene: -
V gene: TRBV30
CDR3 length: 13
clone size: -
J gene: TRBJ2-7
CDR3 protein: CAWSSGGRHEQYF
CDR3 DNA: TGTGCCTGGTCGTCCGGGGGGCGACACGAGCAGTACTTC

D gene: -
V gene: TRBV4-3
CDR3 length: 17
clone size: few
J gene: TRBJ2-5
CDR3 protein: CASSQDTGPRSQETQYF
CDR3 DNA: TGCGCCAGCAGCCAAGATACCGGCCCCCGGAGCCAAGAGACCCAGTACTTC

D gene: -
V gene: TRBV6-1
CDR3 length: 13
clone size: once
J gene: TRBJ1-1
CDR3 protein: CASSEKLGTEAFF
CDR3 DNA: TGTGCCAGCAGTGAAAAATTGGGGACTGAAGCTTTCTTT

D gene: -
V gene: TRBV7-2
CDR3 length: 16
clone size: few
J gene: TRBJ1-5
CDR3 protein: CASSSGMGRANQPQHF
CDR3 DNA: TGTGCCAGCAGCTCCGGTATGGGCAGGGCCAATCAGCCCCAGCATTTT

D gene: -
V gene: TRBV5-6
CDR3 length: 14
clone size: -
J gene: TRBJ2-7
CDR3 protein: CASSLGQGRYEQYF
CDR3 DNA: TGTGCCAGCAGCCTAGGGCAGGGGAGGTACGAGCAGTACTTC

D gene: TRBD1
V gene: TRBV30
CDR3 length: 13
clone size: -
J gene: TRBJ2-7
CDR3 protein: CALVRKGANEQYF
CDR3 DNA: TGTGCCCTTGTACGGAAGGGGGCGAACGAGCAGTACTTC

D gene: TRBD1
V gene: TRBV5-1
CDR3 length: 15
clone size: -
J gene: TRBJ1-2
CDR3 protein: CASSFTGTGHYGYTF
CDR3 DNA: TGCGCCAGCAGCTTTACCGGGACAGGGCACTATGGCTACACCTTC

D gene: -
V gene: TRBV20-1
CDR3 length: 11
clone size: -
J gene: TRBJ1-1
CDR3 protein: CSAFRTVEAFF
CDR3 DNA: TGCAGTGCTTTTCGGACAGTTGAAGCTTTCTTT

D gene: -
V gene: TRBV11-2
CDR3 length: 15
clone size: -
J gene: TRBJ2-1
CDR3 protein: CASSPPFALYNEQFF
CDR3 DNA: TGTGCCAGCAGCCCCCCATTTGCGCTCTACAATGAGCAGTTCTTC

D gene: -
V gene: TRBV11-3
CDR3 length: 15
clone size: -
J gene: TRBJ2-7
CDR3 protein: CASSLTAQGRGEQYF
CDR3 DNA: TGTGCCAGCAGCTTAACGGCACAGGGTCGTGGCGAGCAGTACTTC

D gene: -
V gene: TRBV5-6
CDR3 length: 15
clone size: -
J gene: TRBJ1-1
CDR3 protein: CASSGPAGGHTEAFF
CDR3 DNA: TGTGCCAGCAGCGGTCCGGCTGGGGGTCACACTGAAGCTTTCTTT

D gene: -
V gene: TRBV4-3
CDR3 length: 15
clone size: -
J gene: TRBJ1-5
CDR3 protein: CASSQEYRSNQPQHF
CDR3 DNA: TGCGCCAGCAGCCAAGAGTACCGTAGCAATCAGCCCCAGCATTTT

D gene: -
V gene: TRBV7-2
CDR3 length: 14
clone size: -
J gene: TRBJ1-1
CDR3 protein: CASSLARQNTEAFF
CDR3 DNA: TGTGCCAGCAGCTTAGCTCGACAGAACACTGAAGCTTTCTTT

D gene: TRBD1
V gene: TRBV5-4
CDR3 length: 13
clone size: -
J gene: TRBJ1-5
CDR3 protein: CASSWDRGQPQHF
CDR3 DNA: TGTGCCAGCAGCTGGGACAGAGGTCAGCCCCAGCATTTT

D gene: -
V gene: TRBV7-2
CDR3 length: 15
clone size: -
J gene: TRBJ2-6
CDR3 protein: CASSSQLSGANVLTF
CDR3 DNA: TGTGCCAGCAGCTCCCAGCTCTCTGGGGCCAACGTCCTGACTTTC

D gene: -
V gene: TRBV7-2
CDR3 length: 15
clone size: -
J gene: TRBJ2-1
CDR3 protein: CASSLQSSSYNEQFF
CDR3 DNA: TGTGCCAGCAGCTTACAGTCGAGCTCCTACAATGAGCAGTTCTTC

D gene: TRBD1
V gene: TRBV19
CDR3 length: 15
clone size: -
J gene: TRBJ2-7
CDR3 protein: CASSIWDRGSYEQYF
CDR3 DNA: TGTGCCAGTAGTATCTGGGACAGGGGCTCCTACGAGCAGTACTTC